A single sample is the source of the 16 T cell receptor beta chains below, sequenced in a study of radiation and T cells in renal cell carcinoma. Time point given: baseline pretreatment blood. Specified treatment: 15 Gy SBRT to primary tumor, nephrectomy 4 weeks later. TCRdb's copy holds only in-frame clones and misses some; the assay was immunoSEQ multiplex PCR. The table records about 49,000 clones, roughly 80% of them present only once. Source: blood, taken from a patient whose treatment included radiotherapy and nephrectomy. The receptors here all came from a woman aged 70 to 79 with renal cell carcinoma.

V usage is TRBV30 and J usage is TRBJ1-2; the D gene is possibly TRBD1 (5 bases). Trimming cost V 6 bases and J 8 bases, with 22 bases left between them. This CDR3 comprises 14 residues. CDR1 and CDR2 from the germline V gene are GTSNPN and SVGIG (reference sequence). In DNA, the CDR3 is TGTGCCTGTTCCCAACCCGGGACGGCTATGGGCTACACCTTC. Its translation: CACSQPGTAMGYTF.

The chain joins TRBV6-1 to TRBJ2-5, with 10 bases lining up with TRBD2. The J call may be mistaken, given a closer DNA end match to TRBJ2-7. The CDR3 covers 13 residues. The V gene's germline CDR1 is MNHNS and CDR2 SASEGT. The CDR3, as DNA: TGTGCCAGCAGGGCTAGCGGGGGTGGCGAGCAGTACTTC. This sequence encodes CASRASGGGEQYF.

This rearrangement joins TRBV29-1 to TRBJ2-3; a weak D match, TRBD2 (6 bases). CDR1 and CDR2 (germline): SQVTM, ANQGSEA. V lost 3 bases, J lost 5 bases, and 15 bases lay in between. The CDR3 has 14 amino acids. The CDR3 region has the DNA TGCAGCGTTGATGTAGTCCAAGCGGGAGATACGCAGTATTTT. This gives the protein CSVDVVQAGDTQYF.

The V and J genes are TRBV5-4 and TRBJ2-5; the match to TRBD1 covers 8 bases. This CDR3 has 15 amino acids. Germline CDR1 is SGHNT and CDR2 is YYREEE (reference sequence). V was pared by 4 bases and J by 5 bases, with 10 bases of the junction left unmatched. Here the CDR3 reads CASSPGQAFAETQYF. Written as DNA, the CDR3 is TGTGCCAGCAGCCCGGGACAGGCCTTTGCCGAGACCCAGTACTTC. The full variable domain, in which reference TRBV5-4 and TRBJ2-5 provide the parts outside the CDR3, is ETGVTQSPTHLIKTRGQQVTLRCSSQSGHNTVSWYQQALGQGPQFIFQYYREEENGRGNFPPRFSGLQFPNYSSELNVNALELDDSALYLCASSPGQAFAETQYFGPGTRLLVL.

This clone came up a few times. This rearrangement joins TRBV5-8 to TRBJ1-2; D uncertain. The CDR3 contains 12 residues. Deletions cut 2 bases from V and 3 bases from J, with 5 bases between. CDR1 is SGHTS, CDR2 YDEGEE, per germline. The CDR3 DNA reads as TGTGCCAGCAGCTTTTTCGACTATGGCTACACCTTC. The encoded protein is CASSFFDYGYTF.

The chain employs TRBV15 and TRBJ1-1; D remains unclear. CDR1 LNHNV and CDR2 YYDKDF come from the germline V gene (reference sequence). The CDR3 spans 12 residues. Deletions cut 0 bases from V and 12 bases from J, with 11 bases between. The CDR3 here is CATSRDSSGTFF. The CDR3 nucleotides read TGTGCCACCAGCAGAGATTCTAGTGGGACTTTCTTT. The entire variable domain, with the rest obtained from reference TRBV15 and TRBJ1-1, is as follows: DAMVIQNPRYQVTQFGKPVTLSCSQTLNHNVMYWYQQKSSQAPKLLFHYYDKDFNNEADTPDNFQSRRPNTSFCFLDIRSPGLGDTAMYLCATSRDSSGTFFGQGTRLTVV.

This chain connects TRBV7-9 to TRBJ2-1, with TRBD1 matching 9 bases. The CDR3 extends over 15 amino acids. Germline CDR1 reads SEHNR; CDR2 reads FQNEAQ (reference sequence). With 4 bases clipped from V and 5 bases from J, the junction kept 6 bases outside the gene matches. In nucleotides, the CDR3 is TGTGCCAGCAGCTCCGGGACAGGGAAACACAATGAGCAGTTCTTC. Encoded protein: CASSSGTGKHNEQFF. Drawing the rest from reference TRBV7-9 and TRBJ2-1, the complete variable domain is DTGVSQNPRHKITKRGQNVTFRCDPISEHNRLYWYRQTLGQGPEFLTYFQNEAQLEKSRLLSDRFSAERPKGSFSTLEIQRTEQGDSAMYLCASSSGTGKHNEQFFGPGTRLTVL.

This clone was counted a few times. The chain recombines TRBV4-1 with TRBJ2-2, with D possibly matching TRBD1 (6 bases). Germline CDR1 and CDR2: MGHRA and YSYEKL. Trimming removed 0 bases from V and 4 bases from J, with 6 bases in between. CDR3 length: 14 amino acids. The CDR3 loop is CASSQDRGTGELFF. CDR3 nucleotides: TGCGCCAGCAGCCAAGACAGGGGCACCGGGGAGCTGTTTTTT.

The V call is TRBV29-1, the J call TRBJ2-2; D may be TRBD1 or TRBD2 (5 bases each). Trimming removed 4 bases at V and 3 bases at J, with 15 bases between. Looked up from germline, CDR1 is SQVTM and CDR2 is ANQGSEA. The CDR3 spans 15 residues. Written as DNA, the CDR3 is TGCAGCGTTGGGGGGATAGGACCATACACCGGGGAGCTGTTTTTT. Its protein is CSVGGIGPYTGELFF.

The V and J genes are TRBV14 and TRBJ2-7; D is unresolved. The CDR3 length is 17 residues. CDR1 SGHDN and CDR2 FVKESK come from the germline V gene. V was pared by 3 bases and J by 3 bases, with 21 bases between. CDR3 DNA: TGTGCCAGCAGCCATAAGTACAGTTCCGAACGATTCTACGAGCAGTACTTC. Translating it yields CASSHKYSSERFYEQYF. The variable domain in full, with the rest retrieved from reference TRBV14 and TRBJ2-7, is EAGVTQFPSHSVIEKGQTVTLRCDPISGHDNLYWYRRVMGKEIKFLLHFVKESKQDESGMPNNRFLAERTGGTYSTLKVQPAELEDSGVYFCASSHKYSSERFYEQYFGPGTRLTVT.

The chain has TRBV18 and TRBJ1-1; unclear D gene. This CDR3 region has 12 residues. Trimming stripped 3 bases from V and 2 bases from J, with 4 bases between. Germline V gene data show CDR1 as KGHSH and CDR2 as LQKENI. CDR3 DNA sequence: TGTGCCAGCTCACCCCTCAACACTGAAGCTTTCTTT. Encoded protein: CASSPLNTEAFF.

This clone was seen only once. The chain joins TRBV14 to TRBJ2-3; TRBD2 agrees at 12 bases. The CDR3 has 15 amino acids. Germline CDR1 and CDR2: SGHDN and FVKESK. V shed 1 base, J shed 7 bases, and the junction held 3 bases outside the gene matches. The CDR3 spells CASSQAGTSGYTQYF. CDR3 DNA: TGTGCCAGCAGCCAAGCCGGGACTAGCGGGTATACGCAGTATTTT.

The chain couples TRBV29-1 to TRBJ2-5; no clear D. The DNA end is more similar to TRBJ2-7, so the J call may be wrong. Germline assignment: CDR1 SQVTM and CDR2 ANQGSEA. CDR3 length equals 11 residues. CDR3: CSGQDTYEQYF. The CDR3 DNA reads TGCAGCGGGCAAGACACTTACGAGCAGTACTTC.

This clone was recorded only once. V and J are TRBV6-5 and TRBJ2-1, with no clear D. CDR1 is MNHEY and CDR2 is SVGAGI in the germline V gene. The ends were cut back, 0 bases at V and 7 bases at J, with 7 bases in the middle. This CDR3 has 13 residues. CDR3 bases: TGTGCCAGCAGTTACTCGATATGGAATGAGCAGTTCTTC. This gives the protein CASSYSIWNEQFF.

J is TRBJ2-7 and V is TRBV18; the match to TRBD1 covers 9 bases. The V gene end was trimmed by 5 bases and the J gene end by 3 bases; junction bases not matched to a gene: 8. The germline V gene encodes CDR1 KGHSH and CDR2 LQKENI. The CDR3 spans 15 residues. In DNA, the CDR3 is TGTGCCAGCTCAGTATCCGGGACAGGGTTCTACGAGCAGTACTTC. It is translated as CASSVSGTGFYEQYF. Supplemented by reference TRBV18 and TRBJ2-7, the full variable domain reads NAGVMQNPRHLVRRRGQEARLRCSPMKGHSHVYWYRQLPEEGLKFMVYLQKENIIDESGMPKERFSAEFPKEGPSILRIQQVVRGDSAAYFCASSVSGTGFYEQYFGPGTRLTVT.

The chain couples TRBV5-5 to TRBJ1-3; unclear D gene. The CDR3 is 16 amino acids. V was cut by 1 base and J by 0 bases, with 11 bases left in between. Germline CDR1 SGHKS, CDR2 YYEKEE (reference sequence). CDR3 region: CASSLTSQDSGNTIYF. CDR3 DNA sequence: TGTGCCAGCAGCTTGACGTCGCAGGACTCTGGAAACACCATATATTTT.